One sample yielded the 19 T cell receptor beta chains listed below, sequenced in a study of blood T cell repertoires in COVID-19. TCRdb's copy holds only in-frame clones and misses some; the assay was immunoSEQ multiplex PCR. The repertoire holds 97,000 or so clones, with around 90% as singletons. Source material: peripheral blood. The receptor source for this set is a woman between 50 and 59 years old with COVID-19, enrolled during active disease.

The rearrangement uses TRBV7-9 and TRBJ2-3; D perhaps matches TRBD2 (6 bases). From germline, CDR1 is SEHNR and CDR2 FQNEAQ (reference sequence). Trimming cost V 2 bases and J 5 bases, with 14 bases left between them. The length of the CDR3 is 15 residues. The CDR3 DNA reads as TGTGCCAGCAGCTTATACTTAGGGACTGAAGATACGCAGTATTTT. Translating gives CASSLYLGTEDTQYF. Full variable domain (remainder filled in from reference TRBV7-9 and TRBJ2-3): DTGVSQNPRHKITKRGQNVTFRCDPISEHNRLYWYRQTLGQGPEFLTYFQNEAQLEKSRLLSDRFSAERPKGSFSTLEIQRTEQGDSAMYLCASSLYLGTEDTQYFGPGTRLTVL.

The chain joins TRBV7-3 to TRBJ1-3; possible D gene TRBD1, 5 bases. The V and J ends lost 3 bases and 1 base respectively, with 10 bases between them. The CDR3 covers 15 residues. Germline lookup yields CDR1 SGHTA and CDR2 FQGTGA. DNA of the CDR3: TGTGCCAGCAGCTTGGCGGGGGATTCTGGAAACACCATATATTTT. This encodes CASSLAGDSGNTIYF.

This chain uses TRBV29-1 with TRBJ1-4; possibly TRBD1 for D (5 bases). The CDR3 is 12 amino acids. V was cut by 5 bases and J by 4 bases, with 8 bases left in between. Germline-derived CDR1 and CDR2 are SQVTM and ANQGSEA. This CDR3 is CSVQDNNEKLFF. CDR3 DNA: TGCAGCGTTCAGGACAATAATGAAAAACTGTTTTTT.

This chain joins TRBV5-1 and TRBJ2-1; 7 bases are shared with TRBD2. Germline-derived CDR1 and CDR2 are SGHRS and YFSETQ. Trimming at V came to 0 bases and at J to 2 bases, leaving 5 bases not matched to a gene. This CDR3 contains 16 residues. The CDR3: CASSLASAGAYNEQFF. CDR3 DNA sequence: TGCGCCAGCAGCTTGGCCAGTGCGGGGGCCTACAATGAGCAGTTCTTC.

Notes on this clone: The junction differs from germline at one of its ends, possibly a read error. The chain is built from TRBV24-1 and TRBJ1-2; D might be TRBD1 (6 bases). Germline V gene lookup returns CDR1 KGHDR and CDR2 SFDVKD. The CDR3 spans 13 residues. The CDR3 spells CATGDRTEAGYTF. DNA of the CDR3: TGTGCCACCGGTGACCGGACAGAAGCGGGCTACACCTTC.

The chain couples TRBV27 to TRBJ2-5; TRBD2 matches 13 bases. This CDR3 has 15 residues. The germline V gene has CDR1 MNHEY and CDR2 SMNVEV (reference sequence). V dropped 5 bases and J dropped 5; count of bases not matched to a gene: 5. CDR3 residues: CASSVTSGGWETQYF. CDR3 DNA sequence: TGTGCCAGCAGTGTGACTAGCGGGGGGTGGGAGACCCAGTACTTC.

CDR3 nucleotides: TGTGCCAGCAGTTTTGGCAGGGGGCTTGTTGGCTACACCTTC. Its protein is CASSFGRGLVGYTF. The V and J genes are TRBV28 and TRBJ1-2, with 8 positions matching TRBD1. The ends lost 3 bases at V and 7 bases at J; junction bases unmatched: 7. The CDR3 loop spans 14 amino acids. CDR1 and CDR2 (germline): MDHEN, SYDVKM.

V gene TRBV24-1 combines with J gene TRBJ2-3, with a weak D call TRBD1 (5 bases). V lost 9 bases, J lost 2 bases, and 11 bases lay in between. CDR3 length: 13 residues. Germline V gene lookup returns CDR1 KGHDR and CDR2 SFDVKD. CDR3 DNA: TGTGCCACCCAGGGATACTCCACAGATACGCAGTATTTT. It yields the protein CATQGYSTDTQYF.

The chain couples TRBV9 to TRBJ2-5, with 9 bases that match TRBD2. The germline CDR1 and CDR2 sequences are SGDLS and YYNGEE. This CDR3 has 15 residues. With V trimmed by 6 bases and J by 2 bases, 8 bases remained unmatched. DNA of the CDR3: TGTGCCAGCACCCTCGGCGGGGGGGATCAAGAGACCCAGTACTTC. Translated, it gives CASTLGGGDQETQYF.

DNA of the CDR3: TGTGCCAGCAGCGTATCCGGAATCGGGGCCGGGGAGCTGTTTTTT. It codes for CASSVSGIGAGELFF. V is TRBV9 and J is TRBJ2-2; possibly TRBD2 for D (5 bases). The length of the CDR3 is 15 residues. Germline loops: CDR1 SGDLS, CDR2 YYNGEE. V lost 1 base and J 6 bases, leaving 13 bases between the germline ends.

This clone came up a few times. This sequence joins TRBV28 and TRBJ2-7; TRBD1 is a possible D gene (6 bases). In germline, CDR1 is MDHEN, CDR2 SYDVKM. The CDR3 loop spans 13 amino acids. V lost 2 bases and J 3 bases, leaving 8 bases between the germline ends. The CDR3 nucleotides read TGTGCCAGCAGTTTACAGGGGTACTACGAGCAGTACTTC. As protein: CASSLQGYYEQYF.

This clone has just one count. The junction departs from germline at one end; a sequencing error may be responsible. The CDR3 sequence: CAISESLAGAINF. The DNA of the CDR3 is TGTGCCATCAGTGAGTCTCTAGCGGGGGCCATCAACTTC. J is TRBJ2-7 and V is TRBV10-3, with 10 positions matching TRBD2. The CDR3 is made up of 13 amino acids. Germline-derived CDR1 and CDR2 are ENHRY and SYGVKD.

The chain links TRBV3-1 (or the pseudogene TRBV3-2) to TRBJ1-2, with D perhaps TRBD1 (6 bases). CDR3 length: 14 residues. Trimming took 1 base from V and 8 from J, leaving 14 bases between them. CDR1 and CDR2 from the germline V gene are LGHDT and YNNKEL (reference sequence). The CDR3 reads CASSQASGAGGYTF. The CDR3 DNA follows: TGTGCCAGCAGCCAAGCGTCAGGGGCAGGAGGCTACACCTTC.

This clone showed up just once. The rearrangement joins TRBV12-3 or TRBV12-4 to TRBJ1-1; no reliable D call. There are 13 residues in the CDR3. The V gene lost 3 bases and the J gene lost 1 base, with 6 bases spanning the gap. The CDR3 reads CASSFGQNTEAFF. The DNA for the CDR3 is TGTGCCAGCAGTTTTGGGCAGAACACTGAAGCTTTCTTT.

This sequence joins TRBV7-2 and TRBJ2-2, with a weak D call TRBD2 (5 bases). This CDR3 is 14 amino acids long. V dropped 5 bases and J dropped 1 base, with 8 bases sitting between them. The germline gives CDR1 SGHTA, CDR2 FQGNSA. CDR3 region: CASSIGGNTGELFF. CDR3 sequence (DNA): TGTGCCAGCAGCATTGGAGGGAACACCGGGGAGCTGTTTTTT.

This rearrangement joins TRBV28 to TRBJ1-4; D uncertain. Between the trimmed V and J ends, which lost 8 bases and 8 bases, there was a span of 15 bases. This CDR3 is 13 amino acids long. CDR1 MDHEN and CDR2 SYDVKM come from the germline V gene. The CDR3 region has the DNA TGTGCCAGCCTTACTCCCCCGGGGGAAAAACTGTTTTTT. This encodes CASLTPPGEKLFF.

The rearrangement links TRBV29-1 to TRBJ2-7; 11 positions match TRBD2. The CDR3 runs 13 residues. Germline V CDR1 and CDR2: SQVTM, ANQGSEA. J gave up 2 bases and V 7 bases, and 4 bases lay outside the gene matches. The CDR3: CSGMTSGAYEQYF. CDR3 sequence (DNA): TGCAGCGGGATGACTAGCGGGGCCTACGAGCAGTACTTC.

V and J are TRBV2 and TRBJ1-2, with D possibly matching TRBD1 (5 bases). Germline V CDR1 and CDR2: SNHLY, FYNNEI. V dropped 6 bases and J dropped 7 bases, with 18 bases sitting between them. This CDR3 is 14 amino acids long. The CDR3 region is CASSRTSLLGGYTF. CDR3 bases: TGTGCCAGCAGCCGGACAAGCCTCTTGGGTGGCTACACCTTC.

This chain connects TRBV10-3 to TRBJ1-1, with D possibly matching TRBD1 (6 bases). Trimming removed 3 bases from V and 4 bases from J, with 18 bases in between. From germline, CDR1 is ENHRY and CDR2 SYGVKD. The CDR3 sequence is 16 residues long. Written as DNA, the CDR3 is TGTGCCATCAGTGACCCCACTGCCAGGGGTGGCACTGAAGCTTTCTTT. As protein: CAISDPTARGGTEAFF.